This TCR beta chain is drawn from a study of blood T cell repertoires in COVID-19 (dated by TCRdb to the early 2020s). At the level of the whole study: Collaborator samples came from the United States, Italy and Spain and covered acute and convalescent phases of COVID-19. Subjects who had been exposed to COVID-19, were actively infected with it, or had recovered from it provided the deeply sampled blood TCRbeta repertoires that made up the dataset. HLA class I and class II types, where available, came from metadata supplied by the sample provider rather than from assay-based typing. The repertoires were made available in a free public database intended to serve as a resource for research on the immune response to SARS-CoV-2. The sample metadata nearly always contained a de-identified subject ID, COVID-19 status, age in years and sex. Samples came from the ongoing ImmuneRACE study (first 160 participants) plus 1,254 subjects from 6 global collaborators. The prospective study material was composed of cDNA or gDNA derived from T cells, B-cell-depleted T cells, or PBMCs. Study-wide conclusions, independent of this receptor: The quantity of clinical and demographic metadata differed by source and by participant and was supplied without curation.

Enrolling through a virtual design, the prospective study's participants ranged in age from roughly 18 to 90 years and lived across 24 United States geographic areas. In the prospective study, cohorts were assigned on the basis of participant-reported clinical history obtained from a screening survey and a study questionnaire. Exposed participants had been in contact with someone with a PCR-confirmed or clinician-diagnosed COVID-19 case within 2 weeks of study entry. In the prospective study, whole blood, serum and a nasopharyngeal or oropharyngeal swab were collected from each participant by mobile phlebotomists. Over a 2-month period, participants in the prospective study had the option of providing additional blood draws and questionnaires. Prospective study blood samples were shipped either frozen or at room temperature before DNA extraction. TCRbeta CDR3 regions were amplified from genomic DNA using the immunoSEQ Assay, a bias-controlled multiplex PCR. For the original study's pipeline: The number of nucleated cells in each sample was estimated from the amplification of reference gene primers within the assay. To quantify the absolute abundance of each unique TCRbeta CDR3 rearrangement, sequence reads were collapsed and filtered. For each sample, productive Simpson clonality was calculated as the square root of Simpson's diversity index over productive rearrangements. Sourced from immuneACCESS, this table was stored by TCRdb with only in-frame sequences that have V and J called. A share of the clones is absent; for the studies checked, an unresolved V gene accounts for under half, and the remainder has no known explanation. The V and J calls and clone size were taken over from that table, and D and trimming were inferred from the DNA. The sample profile shows a few hundred thousand clones; approximately 85% of them were found once. 6.6% of the sample goes to the ten largest clones.

Notes on this clone: Its antigen is unknown. No base quality values were provided; no much bigger clone lies one nucleotide off.

The clonotype was recovered from a woman in her forties or fifties who had been exposed to COVID-19. Material for sequencing was PBMCs or T cells enriched from blood (not recorded which).

The CDR3 is CASSGTQGVANEKLFF. The nucleotides are TGTGCCAGCAGTGGCACACAGGGTGTTGCTAATGAAAAACTGTTTTTT. Recombination linked TRBV25-1 to TRBJ1-4; possibly the D gene is TRBD1, per 6 matching bases. Measured from the cysteine to the phenylalanine, the CDR3 is 16 residues long. Only the CDR3 portion is preserved as DNA: 48 bases, with reading frame beginning at the first base. V and J are truncated by 4 bases and 3 bases respectively, leaving an intervening sequence of 15 bases. The germline V gene sets CDR1 to MGHDK and CDR2 to SYGVNS.